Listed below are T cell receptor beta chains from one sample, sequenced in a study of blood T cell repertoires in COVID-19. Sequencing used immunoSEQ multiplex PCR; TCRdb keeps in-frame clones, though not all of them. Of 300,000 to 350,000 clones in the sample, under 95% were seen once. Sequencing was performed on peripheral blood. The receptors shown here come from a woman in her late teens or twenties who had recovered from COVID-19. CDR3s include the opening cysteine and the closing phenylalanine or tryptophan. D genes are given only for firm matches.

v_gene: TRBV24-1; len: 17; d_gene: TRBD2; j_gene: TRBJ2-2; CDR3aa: CATSDAGTSGNTGELFF
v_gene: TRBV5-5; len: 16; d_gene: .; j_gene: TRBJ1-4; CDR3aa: CASSFGQTGPNEKLFF
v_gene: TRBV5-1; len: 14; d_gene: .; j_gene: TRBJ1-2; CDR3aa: CASSLDRPNGGYTF
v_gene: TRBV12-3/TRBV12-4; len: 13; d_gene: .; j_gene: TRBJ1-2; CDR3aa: CASSFSVSYGYTF
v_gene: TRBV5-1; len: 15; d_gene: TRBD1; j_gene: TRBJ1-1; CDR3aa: CASSFSTGARTEAFF
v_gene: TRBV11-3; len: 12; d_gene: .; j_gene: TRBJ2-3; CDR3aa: CASSPSTDTQYF
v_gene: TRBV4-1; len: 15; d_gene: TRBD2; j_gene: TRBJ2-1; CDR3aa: CASSQEPSGIYEQFF
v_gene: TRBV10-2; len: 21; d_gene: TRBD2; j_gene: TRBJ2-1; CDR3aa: CASRQGPTGTSGRAHYNEQFF
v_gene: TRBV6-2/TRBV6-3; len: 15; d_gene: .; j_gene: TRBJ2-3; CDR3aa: CASSYEVASTDTQYF
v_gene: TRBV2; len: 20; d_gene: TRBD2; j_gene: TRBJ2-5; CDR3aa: CASRDLTSGRAWGFVETQYF
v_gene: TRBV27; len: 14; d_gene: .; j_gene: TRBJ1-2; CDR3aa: CASSPLGGGYGYTF
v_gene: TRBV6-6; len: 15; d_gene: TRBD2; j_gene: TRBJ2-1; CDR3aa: CASSYGGTSRNEQFF
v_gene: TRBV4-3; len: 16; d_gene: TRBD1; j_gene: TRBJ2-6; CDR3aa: CASSQGDRSGANVLTF
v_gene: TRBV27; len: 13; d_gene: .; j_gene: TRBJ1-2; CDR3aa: CASSFQAYYGYTF
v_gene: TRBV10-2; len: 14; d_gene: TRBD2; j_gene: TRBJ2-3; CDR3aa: CASRGGRAGDTQYF